A single T cell receptor beta chain is shown here with its context. Its target is not known. The data belong to a study of T cells expressing NK-cell markers. Across the study: Eight donors were sequenced, seven testing HCMV-seropositive and one testing seronegative. Study outcomes and limitations: About six donors showed dominant NKG2C+ clonotypes comprising roughly 1.0-7.0% of their CD8+ T cells. Whether expanded NKG2C+ T cell clones were HCMV specific stayed uncertain. The same clonotypes also predominated in the CD3+CD56-NKG2C+ fraction of a few donors.

TCRdb re-called the 5' RACE reads, yielding one record per CDR3 amino acid sequence without DNA. The clone table shows about 550,000 distinct CDR3 sequences, with the ten largest holding under 4.5%. The CDR3 covers 14 residues. CDR1 and CDR2 from the germline V gene are SGHTA and FQGNSA. The clonotype comes from a man aged 18 to 29 in good health. The chain carries TRBV7-2 and TRBJ2-7; lacking DNA, the TRBD1 call made by TCRdb goes unchecked. The sequencing input was blood T cells: a sorted CD56 or NKG2C T cell subset, CD4+ or CD8+ T cells, or bulk PBMC T cells (not recorded which). This CDR3 is CASSSVRRTGEQYF.